In this sample, the clone carrying this T cell receptor (beta chain) turned up a few times. This sample was taken from a study of T cells in Graves' hyperthyroidism and ophthalmopathy. This CDR3 has 11 amino acids. Germline V gives CDR1 LNHDA, CDR2 SQIVND (reference sequence). V was shortened by 7 bases and J by 5 bases, with 8 bases between the two germline ends. There were TCR beta CDR3 regions amplified from RNA transcripts. Initially, a first-round RT-PCR of the TCR CDR3 employed the HTBI primer set. TCRdb analysed the multiplex PCR reads with MiXCR anew, one entry per CDR3 protein. The sample lists fewer than 350,000 distinct CDR3 sequences, roughly 15% occurring once.

What was sequenced was blood. The rearrangement joins TRBV19 to TRBJ1-2, with D hard to call. The receptor was isolated from a woman between 45 and 65 years old with Graves' hyperthyroidism that later progressed to Graves' ophthalmopathy. CDR3 sequence: CASTDSYGYTF. As DNA, the CDR3 is TGTGCCAGTACCGATTCTTATGGCTACACCTTC.